This is a list of T cell receptor beta chains from one sample in a study of blood T cell repertoires in COVID-19. Data came from immunoSEQ multiplex PCR; TCRdb stores just in-frame clones and leaves some out. The sample lists 250,000 or so clones, approximately 88% seen once, with roughly 0.8% in the top ten. Material for sequencing was peripheral blood. The receptors shown here come from a young woman with acute or convalescent COVID-19. The CDR3 runs from the conserved cysteine through the conserved F or W.

v_call: TRBV10-3
j_call: TRBJ1-6
cdr3_aa: CAISESGTGQSPLHF

v_call: TRBV6-2/TRBV6-3
j_call: TRBJ2-7
cdr3_aa: CASSYAGINYEQYF

v_call: TRBV7-8
j_call: TRBJ1-1
cdr3_aa: CASRPNPGQPREKNTEAFF

v_call: TRBV5-4
j_call: TRBJ1-5
cdr3_aa: CASSLGGVRNQPQHF

v_call: TRBV30
j_call: TRBJ1-5
cdr3_aa: CAWSFGGAGNQPQHF

v_call: TRBV4-3
j_call: TRBJ2-1
cdr3_aa: CASSQGAHNEQFF

v_call: TRBV19
j_call: TRBJ2-3
cdr3_aa: CASSSPRGASGSWWHKSDTQYF

v_call: TRBV5-1
j_call: TRBJ2-7
cdr3_aa: CASSSLRDRATYEQYF

v_call: TRBV9
j_call: TRBJ1-4
cdr3_aa: CASSGGAATNEKLFF

v_call: TRBV27
j_call: TRBJ2-7
cdr3_aa: CASSLRVRGRLAGAKNYEQYF